The clone carrying this TCR beta chain showed up many times. Its antigen is not identified. Per germline, CDR1 SGHTA and CDR2 FQGNSA. This CDR3 contains 14 residues. V lost 4 bases and J 4 bases, leaving 14 bases between the germline ends. This specimen comes from a study of T cells in Graves' hyperthyroidism and ophthalmopathy. Study at large: Peripheral blood was obtained at initial diagnosis, preceding any treatment.

Amplification of TCR beta CDR3 regions was performed using RNA transcripts as template. Primed by the HTBI set, a first-round RT-PCR was run on the TCR CDR3. A single record per CDR3 protein comes from TCRdb applying MiXCR to the multiplex PCR reads. The repertoire holds almost 350,000 distinct CDR3 sequences, with 18% as singletons. Study results and limitations: Most expanded thyroid clonotypes above 0.001 recurred in blood. Stable hyperthyroidism was told apart from ophthalmopathy by a model built on 13 V-J features. A median around 5.9 months before onset, the model predicted ophthalmopathy.

This sequence originates from a woman aged 40 to 55 with Graves' ophthalmopathy. Sequenced material: blood. This chain connects TRBV7-2 to TRBJ2-7, with D perhaps matching TRBD1 (5 bases). The CDR3 DNA reads as TGTGCCAGCAGCTCAGGACAACCTACTTACGAGCAGTACTTC. Protein product: CASSSGQPTYEQYF.